One T cell receptor (beta chain) is described in this entry. These data come from a study of blood T cell repertoires in COVID-19. Looking at the study overall: Nucleic acid was either cDNA or gDNA, and it came from T cells, B-cell-depleted T cells, or PBMCs.

This CDR3 region has 15 residues. Between the trimmed V and J ends, which lost 4 bases and 1 base, there was a span of 13 bases. Germline CDR1 is LGHNA and CDR2 is YSLEER. Clones were sequenced by immunoSEQ multiplex PCR, and TCRdb holds only the in-frame ones, with some missing. The table records 340,000 or so clones, more than 75% of them present only once. This sequence originates from a man over 45 with active or convalescent COVID-19. Source material: peripheral blood. The chain uses TRBV4-3 and TRBJ1-2; tentatively, D is TRBD1 (6 bases). The CDR3, as DNA: TGCGCCAGCAGCCGGGACAAGGACAATAACTATGGCTACACCTTC. This gives the protein CASSRDKDNNYGYTF.